This section outlines one T cell receptor beta chain sequence together with its context. This sample is drawn from a study of control samples from healthy donors and cancer patients. Sequencing was performed with immunoSEQ multiplex PCR; in TCRdb, only in-frame clones are kept and a portion is missing. This table has around 30,000 clones, approximately 94% appearing once. The V and J ends lost 1 base and 2 bases respectively, with 18 bases between them. Germline-derived CDR1 and CDR2 are LNHDA and SQIVND (reference sequence). CDR3 length: 18 residues. Sequences were obtained from blood. The J gene is TRBJ1-5, the V gene TRBV19; D may be TRBD1 (5 bases). This clonotype originated in a man between 60 and 75 years old in good health. CDR3 DNA: TGTGCCAGTAGTATAGGGAAGGGTGGGGGTATAGGCAATCAGCCCCAGCATTTT. Translation: CASSIGKGGGIGNQPQHF.